The sequence of this T cell receptor beta chain was determined in a study of blood T cell repertoires in COVID-19. About the study: Collection of acute and convalescent COVID-19 samples took place in the United States, Italy and Spain.

CDR1 and CDR2 from the germline V gene are MNHNS and SASEGT. The CDR3 sequence is 14 residues long. V lost 1 base and J 5 bases, leaving 11 bases between the germline ends. Study processing details: The assay estimated nucleated cells by amplifying reference gene primers. Data came from immunoSEQ multiplex PCR; TCRdb stores just in-frame clones and leaves some out. Clone size and the V and J calls come from that table; the DNA yielded D and trimming. The sample shows 200,000 to 250,000 clones, 85% to 90% of them seen only once. Assignments of participants to cohorts depended upon their own reported clinical history.

The TCR originated in a man aged 50 to 60 who had been exposed to COVID-19. The J gene is TRBJ1-2, the V gene TRBV6-1; TRBD1 is a possible D gene (6 bases). The sample taken for sequencing was PBMCs or T cells enriched from blood (not recorded which). The CDR3 DNA follows: TGTGCCAGCAGTGAAGGAGGGGGAGGGTATGGCTACACCTTC. Amino acids: CASSEGGGGYGYTF.